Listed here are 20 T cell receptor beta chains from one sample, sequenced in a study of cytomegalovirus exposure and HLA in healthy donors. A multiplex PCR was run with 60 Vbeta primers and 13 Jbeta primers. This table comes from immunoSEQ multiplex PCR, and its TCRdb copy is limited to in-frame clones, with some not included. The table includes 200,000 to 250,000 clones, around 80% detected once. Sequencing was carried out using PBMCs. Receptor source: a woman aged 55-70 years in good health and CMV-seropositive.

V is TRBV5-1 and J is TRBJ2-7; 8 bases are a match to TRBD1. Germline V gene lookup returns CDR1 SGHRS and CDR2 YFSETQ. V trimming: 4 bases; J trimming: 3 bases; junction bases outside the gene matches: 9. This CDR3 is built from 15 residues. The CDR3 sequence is CASSPSQGEGYEQYF. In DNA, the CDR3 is TGCGCCAGCAGCCCATCACAGGGGGAAGGCTACGAGCAGTACTTC.

DNA for the CDR3: TGTGCCAGTAGTCCTTCTAGCGGGGAAGAGCAGTTCTTC. As protein: CASSPSSGEEQFF. The rearrangement joins TRBV19 to TRBJ2-1, with TRBD2 matching 9 bases. Germline V gene data show CDR1 as LNHDA and CDR2 as SQIVND (reference sequence). The CDR3 covers 13 residues. The ends lost 5 bases at V and 10 bases at J; junction bases unmatched: 6.

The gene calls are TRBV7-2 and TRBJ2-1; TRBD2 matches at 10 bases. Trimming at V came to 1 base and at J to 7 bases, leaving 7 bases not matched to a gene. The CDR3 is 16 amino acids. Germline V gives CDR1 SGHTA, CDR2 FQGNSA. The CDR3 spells CASSLDLAGGRNEQFF. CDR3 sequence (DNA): TGTGCCAGCAGCTTAGATTTAGCGGGAGGTCGGAATGAGCAGTTCTTC.

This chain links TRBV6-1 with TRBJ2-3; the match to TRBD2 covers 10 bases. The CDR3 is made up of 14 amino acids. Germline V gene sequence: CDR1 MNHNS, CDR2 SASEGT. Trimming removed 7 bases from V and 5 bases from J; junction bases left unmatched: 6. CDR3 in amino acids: CASTSGGAVDTQYF. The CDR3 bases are TGTGCCAGCACCAGCGGGGGGGCTGTAGATACGCAGTATTTT.

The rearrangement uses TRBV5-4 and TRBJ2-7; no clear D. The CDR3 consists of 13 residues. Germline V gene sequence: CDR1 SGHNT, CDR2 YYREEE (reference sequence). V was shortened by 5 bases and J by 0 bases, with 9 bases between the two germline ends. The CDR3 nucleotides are TGTGCCAGCAGAGAAGGAGCCTCCTACGAGCAGTACTTC. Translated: CASREGASYEQYF.

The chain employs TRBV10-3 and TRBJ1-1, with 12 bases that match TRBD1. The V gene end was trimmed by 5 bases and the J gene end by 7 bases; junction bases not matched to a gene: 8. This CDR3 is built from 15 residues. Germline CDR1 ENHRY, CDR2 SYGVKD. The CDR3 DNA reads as TGTGCCATCAGTCCGGGACAGGGGGCGCGAGGTGAAGCTTTCTTT. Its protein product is CAISPGQGARGEAFF.

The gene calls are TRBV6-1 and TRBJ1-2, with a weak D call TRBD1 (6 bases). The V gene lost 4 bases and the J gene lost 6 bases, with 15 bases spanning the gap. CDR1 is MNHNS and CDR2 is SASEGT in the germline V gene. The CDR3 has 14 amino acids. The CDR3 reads CASSVVRQEHGYTF. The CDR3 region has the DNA TGTGCCAGCAGTGTAGTACGACAGGAACATGGCTACACCTTC.

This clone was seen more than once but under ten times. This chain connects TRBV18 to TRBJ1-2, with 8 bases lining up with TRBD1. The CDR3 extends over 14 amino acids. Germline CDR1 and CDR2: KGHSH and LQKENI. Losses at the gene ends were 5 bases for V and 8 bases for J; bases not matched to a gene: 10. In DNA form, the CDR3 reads TGTGCCAGCTCAGATACGGGACAGGATCGGGGCTACACCTTC. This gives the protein CASSDTGQDRGYTF.

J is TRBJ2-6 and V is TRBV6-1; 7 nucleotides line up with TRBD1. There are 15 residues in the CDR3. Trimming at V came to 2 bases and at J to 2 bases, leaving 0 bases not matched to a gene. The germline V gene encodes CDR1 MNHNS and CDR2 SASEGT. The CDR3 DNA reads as TGTGCCAGCAGTGAACAGGGGGCTGGGGCCAACGTCCTGACTTTC. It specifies CASSEQGAGANVLTF.

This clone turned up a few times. CDR3 sequence: CASRARTVYNEQFF. For the CDR3, the DNA is TGTGCCAGCAGGGCTAGGACAGTCTACAATGAGCAGTTCTTC. This sequence joins TRBV6-1 and TRBJ2-1; D perhaps matches TRBD1 (6 bases). Trimming cost V 6 bases and J 3 bases, with 12 bases left between them. The CDR3 has 14 residues. Germline CDR1 MNHNS, CDR2 SASEGT.

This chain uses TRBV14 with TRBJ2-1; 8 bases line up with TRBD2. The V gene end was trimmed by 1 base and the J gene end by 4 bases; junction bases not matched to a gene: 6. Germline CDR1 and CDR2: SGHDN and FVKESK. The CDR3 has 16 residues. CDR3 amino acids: CASSQVPGGRYNEQFF. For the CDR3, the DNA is TGTGCCAGCAGCCAAGTTCCGGGGGGGCGTTACAATGAGCAGTTCTTC.

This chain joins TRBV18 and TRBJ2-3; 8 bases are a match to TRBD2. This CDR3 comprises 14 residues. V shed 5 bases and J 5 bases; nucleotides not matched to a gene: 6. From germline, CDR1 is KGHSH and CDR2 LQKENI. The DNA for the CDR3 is TGTGCCAGCTCAGGGACTAGTGTCGGAGATACGCAGTATTTT. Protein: CASSGTSVGDTQYF.

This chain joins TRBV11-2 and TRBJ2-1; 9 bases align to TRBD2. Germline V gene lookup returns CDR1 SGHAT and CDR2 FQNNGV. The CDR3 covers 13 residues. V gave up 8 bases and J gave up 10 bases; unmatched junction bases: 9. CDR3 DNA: TGTGCCAGCTCCAGTAGCGGGAGTTACGAGCAGTTCTTC. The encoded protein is CASSSSGSYEQFF.

The CDR3: CASSQRSGTAGNTIYF. CDR3 coding DNA: TGCGCCAGCAGCCAACGTTCCGGGACAGCTGGAAACACCATATATTTT. This chain joins TRBV4-3 and TRBJ1-3; 7 bases are shared with TRBD1. CDR1 LGHNA and CDR2 YSLEER come from the germline V gene. Germline trimming cut 2 bases from V and 2 bases from J; bases unmatched to any gene: 6. There are 16 residues in the CDR3.

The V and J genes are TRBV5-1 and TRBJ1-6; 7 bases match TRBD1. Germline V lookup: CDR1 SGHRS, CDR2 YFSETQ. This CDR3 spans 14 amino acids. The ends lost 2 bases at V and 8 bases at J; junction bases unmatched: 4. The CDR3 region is CASSLQGLDSPLHF. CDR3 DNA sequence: TGCGCCAGCAGCTTACAGGGGTTAGATTCACCCCTCCACTTT.

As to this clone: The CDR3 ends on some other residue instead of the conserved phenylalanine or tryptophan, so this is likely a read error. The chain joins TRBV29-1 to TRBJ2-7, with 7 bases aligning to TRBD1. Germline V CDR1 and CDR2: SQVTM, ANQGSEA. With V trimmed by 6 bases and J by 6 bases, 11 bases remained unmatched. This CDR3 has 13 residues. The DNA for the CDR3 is TGCAGCGTAGATACAGGGGAAAGGGGCGAGCAGTACCTC. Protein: CSVDTGERGEQYL.

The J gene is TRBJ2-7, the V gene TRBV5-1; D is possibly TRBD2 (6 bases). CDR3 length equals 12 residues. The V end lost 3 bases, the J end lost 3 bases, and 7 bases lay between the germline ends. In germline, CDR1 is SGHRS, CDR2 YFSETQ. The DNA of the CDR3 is TGCGCCAGCAGCTGGGGGGACTACGAGCAGTACTTC. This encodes CASSWGDYEQYF.

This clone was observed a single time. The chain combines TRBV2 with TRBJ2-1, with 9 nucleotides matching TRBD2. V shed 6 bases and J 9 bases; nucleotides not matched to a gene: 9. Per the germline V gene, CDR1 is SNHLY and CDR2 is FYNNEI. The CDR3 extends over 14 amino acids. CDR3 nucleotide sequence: TGTGCCAGCAGACGGACTAGCGAAGGAGGTGAGCAGTTCTTC. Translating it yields CASRRTSEGGEQFF.

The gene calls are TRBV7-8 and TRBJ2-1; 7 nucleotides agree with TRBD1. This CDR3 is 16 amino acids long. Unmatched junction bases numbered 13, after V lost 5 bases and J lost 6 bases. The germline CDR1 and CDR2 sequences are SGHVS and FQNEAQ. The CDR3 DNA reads TGTGCCAGCAGCCCGAGGACAGGCCAACGGGGCAATGAGCAGTTCTTC. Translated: CASSPRTGQRGNEQFF.

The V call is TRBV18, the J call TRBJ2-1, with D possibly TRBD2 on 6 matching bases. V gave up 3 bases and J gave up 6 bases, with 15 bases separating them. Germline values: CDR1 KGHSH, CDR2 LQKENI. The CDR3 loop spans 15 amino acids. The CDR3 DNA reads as TGTGCCAGCTCACCGCCGACTAGGCTGTCCAATGAGCAGTTCTTC. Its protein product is CASSPPTRLSNEQFF.